This T cell receptor beta chain was sequenced for a study of blood T cell repertoires in COVID-19. Study details: Both acute and convalescent COVID-19 samples were obtained from the United States, Italy and Spain.

In the study's own analysis: Reference gene primer amplification gave estimated nucleated cell counts. TCRdb's table, derived via immunoSEQ multiplex PCR, lists solely in-frame clones and lacks some. V, J and clone size reflect that table, while D and trimming were determined from the DNA. The sample lists 500,000 to 600,000 clones; approximately 88% were seen once. Those enrolled in Seattle joined during active infection and were followed longitudinally afterward. This CDR3 comprises 14 residues. Trimming at V came to 4 bases and at J to 6 bases, leaving 8 bases not matched to a gene. The V gene's germline CDR1 is SEHNR and CDR2 FQNEAQ (reference sequence).

The chain recombines TRBV7-9 with TRBJ1-1; 7 nucleotides line up with TRBD1. The sample taken for sequencing was peripheral blood. This TCR came from a woman in her forties or fifties with COVID-19, enrolled during active disease. The CDR3 protein is CASSSPGGSPEAFF. CDR3 nucleotide sequence: TGTGCCAGCAGCTCACCAGGGGGTTCGCCTGAAGCTTTCTTT.